This TCR beta chain was observed in a study of shared clonotypes between healthy human individuals. This clone was observed once. The antigen is undetermined. This table comes from immunoSEQ multiplex PCR, and its TCRdb copy is limited to in-frame clones, with some not included. The data contain 650,000 to 800,000 clones, around 77% of them seen just once; the ten biggest clones take up under 2%. Trimming cost V 6 bases and J 5 bases, with 10 bases left between them. Germline CDR1 and CDR2: LNHDA and SQIVND (reference sequence). The CDR3 is 12 residues long. Findings and limits, study-wide: Clonotype sharing among donors, it was expected, would be affected by sequencing depth. Generation of non-shared clonotypes was less probable than generation of clonotypes shared by all four donors. In general, naive subsets displayed greater estimated richness than memory subsets did. Donors were few, which limited the genetic and exposure-history diversity represented.

The material sequenced was memory CD4+ T cells sorted from blood. Indicated subset: CD45RA-negative fraction. This rearrangement joins TRBV19 to TRBJ1-2, with a possible D match to TRBD1 (5 bases). The TCR comes from a woman in her 30s in good health. CDR3 protein: CASRSRVYGYTF. The CDR3, as DNA: TGTGCCAGTAGGTCCAGGGTTTATGGCTACACCTTC. The complete variable domain, with remaining parts taken from reference TRBV19 and TRBJ1-2, reads DGGITQSPKYLFRKEGQNVTLSCEQNLNHDAMYWYRQDPGQGLRLIYYSQIVNDFQKGDIAEGYSVSREKKESFPLTVTSAQKNPTAFYLCASRSRVYGYTFGSGTRLTVV.